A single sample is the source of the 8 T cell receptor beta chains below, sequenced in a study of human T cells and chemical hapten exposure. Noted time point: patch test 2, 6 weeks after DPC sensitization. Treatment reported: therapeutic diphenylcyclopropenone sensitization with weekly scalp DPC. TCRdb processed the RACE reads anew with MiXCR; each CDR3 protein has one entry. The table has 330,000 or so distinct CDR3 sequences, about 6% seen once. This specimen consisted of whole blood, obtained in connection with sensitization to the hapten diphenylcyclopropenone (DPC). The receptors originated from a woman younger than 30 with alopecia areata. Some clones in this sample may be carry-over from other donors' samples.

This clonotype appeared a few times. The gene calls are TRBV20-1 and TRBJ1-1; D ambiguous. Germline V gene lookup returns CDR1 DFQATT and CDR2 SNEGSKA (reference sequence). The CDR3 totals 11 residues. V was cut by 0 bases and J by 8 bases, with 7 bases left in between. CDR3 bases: TGCAGTGCTAGAGAGTTAGACGAAGCTTTCTTT. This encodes CSARELDEAFF.

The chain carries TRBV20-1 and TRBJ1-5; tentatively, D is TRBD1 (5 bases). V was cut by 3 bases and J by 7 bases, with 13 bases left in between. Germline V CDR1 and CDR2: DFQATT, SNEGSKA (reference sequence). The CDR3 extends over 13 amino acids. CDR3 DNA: TGCAGTGCTAGCCCCCAGGGTGGCCAGCCCCAGCATTTT. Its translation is CSASPQGGQPQHF.

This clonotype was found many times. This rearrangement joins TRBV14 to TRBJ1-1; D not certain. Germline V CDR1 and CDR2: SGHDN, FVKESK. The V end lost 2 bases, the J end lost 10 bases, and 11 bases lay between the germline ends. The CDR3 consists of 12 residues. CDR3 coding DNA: TGTGCCAGCAGCCAATCGCGCCCTGGAGCTTTCTTT. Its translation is CASSQSRPGAFF.

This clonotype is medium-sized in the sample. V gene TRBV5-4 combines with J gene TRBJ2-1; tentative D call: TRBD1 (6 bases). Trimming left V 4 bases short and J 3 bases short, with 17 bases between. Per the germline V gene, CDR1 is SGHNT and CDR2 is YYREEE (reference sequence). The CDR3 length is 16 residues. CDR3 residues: CASSTRGQGYYNEQFF. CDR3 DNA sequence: TGTGCCAGCAGCACAAGAGGGCAGGGGTACTACAATGAGCAGTTCTTC.

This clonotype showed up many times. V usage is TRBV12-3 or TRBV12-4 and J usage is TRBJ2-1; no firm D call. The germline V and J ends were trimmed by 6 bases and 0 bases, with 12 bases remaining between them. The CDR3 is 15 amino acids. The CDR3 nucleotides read TGTGCCAGCAGGTATTACCAGAGCTCCTACAATGAGCAGTTCTTC. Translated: CASRYYQSSYNEQFF.

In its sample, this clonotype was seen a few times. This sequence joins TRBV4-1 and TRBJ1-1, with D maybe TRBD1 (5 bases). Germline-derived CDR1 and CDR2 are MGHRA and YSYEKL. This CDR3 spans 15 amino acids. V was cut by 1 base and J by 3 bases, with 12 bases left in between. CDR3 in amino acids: CASSQGMTAYTEAFF. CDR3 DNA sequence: TGCGCCAGCAGCCAAGGCATGACAGCATACACTGAAGCTTTCTTT.

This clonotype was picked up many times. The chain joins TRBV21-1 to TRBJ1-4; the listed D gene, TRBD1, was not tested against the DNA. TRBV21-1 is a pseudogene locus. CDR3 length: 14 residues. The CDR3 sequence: CASSKVPGDEKLFF. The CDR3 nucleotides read TGTGCCAGCAGCAAAGTGCCAGGGGATGAAAAACTGTTTTTT.

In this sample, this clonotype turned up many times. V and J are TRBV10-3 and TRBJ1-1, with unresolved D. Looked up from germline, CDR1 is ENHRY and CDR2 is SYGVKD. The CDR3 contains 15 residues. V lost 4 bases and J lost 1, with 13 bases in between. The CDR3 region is CAISGEARENTEAFF. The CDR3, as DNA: TGTGCCATCAGTGGGGAGGCCAGAGAGAACACTGAAGCTTTCTTT.